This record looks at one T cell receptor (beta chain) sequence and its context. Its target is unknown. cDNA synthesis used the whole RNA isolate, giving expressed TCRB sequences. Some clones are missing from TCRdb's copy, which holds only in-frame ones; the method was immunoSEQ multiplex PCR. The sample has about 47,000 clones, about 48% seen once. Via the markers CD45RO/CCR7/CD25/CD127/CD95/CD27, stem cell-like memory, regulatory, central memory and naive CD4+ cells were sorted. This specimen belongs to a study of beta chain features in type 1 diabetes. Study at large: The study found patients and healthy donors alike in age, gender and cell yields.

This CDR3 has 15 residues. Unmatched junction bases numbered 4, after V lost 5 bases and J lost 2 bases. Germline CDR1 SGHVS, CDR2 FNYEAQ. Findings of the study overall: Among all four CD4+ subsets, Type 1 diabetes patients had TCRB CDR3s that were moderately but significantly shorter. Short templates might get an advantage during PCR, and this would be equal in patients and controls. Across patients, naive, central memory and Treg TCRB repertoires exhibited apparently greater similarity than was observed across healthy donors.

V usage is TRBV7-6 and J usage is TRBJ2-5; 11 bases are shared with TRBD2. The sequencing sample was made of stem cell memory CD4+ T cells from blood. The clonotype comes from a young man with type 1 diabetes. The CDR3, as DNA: TGTGCCAGCAGCCGAGGACTAGCGGGTCAAGAGACCCAGTACTTC. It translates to CASSRGLAGQETQYF. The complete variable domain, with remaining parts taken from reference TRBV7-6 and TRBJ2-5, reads GAGVSQSPRYKVTKRGQDVALRCDPISGHVSLYWYRQALGQGPEFLTYFNYEAQQDKSGLPNDRFSAERPEGSISTLTIQRTEQRDSAMYRCASSRGLAGQETQYFGPGTRLLVL.